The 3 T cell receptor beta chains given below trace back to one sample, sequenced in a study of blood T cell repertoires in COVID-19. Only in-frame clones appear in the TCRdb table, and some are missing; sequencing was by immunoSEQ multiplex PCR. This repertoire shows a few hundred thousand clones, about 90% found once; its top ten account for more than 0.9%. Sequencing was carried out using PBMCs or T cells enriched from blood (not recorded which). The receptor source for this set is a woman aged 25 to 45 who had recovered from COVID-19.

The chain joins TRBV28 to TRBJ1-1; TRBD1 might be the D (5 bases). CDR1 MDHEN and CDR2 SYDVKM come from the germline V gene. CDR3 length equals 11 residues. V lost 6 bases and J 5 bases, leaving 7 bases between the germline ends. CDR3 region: CASRGGTEAFF. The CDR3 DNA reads TGTGCCAGCAGGGGGGGGACTGAAGCTTTCTTT.

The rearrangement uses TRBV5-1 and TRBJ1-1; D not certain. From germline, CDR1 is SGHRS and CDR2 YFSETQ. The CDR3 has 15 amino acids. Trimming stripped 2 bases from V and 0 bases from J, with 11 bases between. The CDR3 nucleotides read TGCGCCAGCAGCTTAGAGGGAGTGATGAACACTGAAGCTTTCTTT. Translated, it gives CASSLEGVMNTEAFF.

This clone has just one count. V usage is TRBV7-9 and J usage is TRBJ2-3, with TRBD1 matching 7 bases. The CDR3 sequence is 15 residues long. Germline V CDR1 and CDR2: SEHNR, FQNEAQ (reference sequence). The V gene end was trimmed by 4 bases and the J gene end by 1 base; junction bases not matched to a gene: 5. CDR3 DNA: TGTGCCAGCAGCTACGGGACAGTGGGCACAGATACGCAGTATTTT. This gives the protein CASSYGTVGTDTQYF.